Listed below are T cell receptor beta chains from one sample, sequenced in a study of OX40 agonist ivuxolimab in advanced cancers. This table comes from immunoSEQ multiplex PCR, and its TCRdb copy is limited to in-frame clones, with some not included. The table has around 38,000 clones, around 82% seen once. The sequenced sample was CD4+ or CD8+ T cells sorted from blood, obtained in a trial of the OX40 agonist ivuxolimab. The origin of the receptors is an adult with an advanced solid tumor such as melanoma, head and neck, liver or kidney cancer. Each CDR3 is given with its conserved first and last residue. Fields, in order: CDR3 protein, J gene, clone size, V gene. Size values are once, few and many counts, or a class for expanded clones, and some rows have none.

cdr3_aa: CASSTSGLTNGYTF
j_call: TRBJ1-2
clone_size: -
v_call: TRBV19

cdr3_aa: CASSLGSGEGGNTIYF
j_call: TRBJ1-3
clone_size: -
v_call: TRBV7-2

cdr3_aa: CASSKGGLGTGEQFF
j_call: TRBJ2-1
clone_size: -
v_call: TRBV7-2

cdr3_aa: CASSLGDSYEQYF
j_call: TRBJ2-7
clone_size: once
v_call: TRBV7-8

cdr3_aa: CASSQGTSGVNEQFF
j_call: TRBJ2-1
clone_size: -
v_call: TRBV7-2

cdr3_aa: CASSGGERLYEQYF
j_call: TRBJ2-7
clone_size: -
v_call: TRBV2

cdr3_aa: CASSQAGTGGFYGYTF
j_call: TRBJ1-2
clone_size: -
v_call: TRBV14

cdr3_aa: CASSLDRTFMNTEAFF
j_call: TRBJ1-1
clone_size: -
v_call: TRBV5-6

cdr3_aa: CASSLVRLGALNEKLFF
j_call: TRBJ1-4
clone_size: -
v_call: TRBV7-8

cdr3_aa: CASSSSGTGGGNTIYF
j_call: TRBJ1-3
clone_size: -
v_call: TRBV18

cdr3_aa: CASRGQGIDEQYF
j_call: TRBJ2-7
clone_size: few
v_call: TRBV5-8

cdr3_aa: CASSPRLAGGSPDEQFF
j_call: TRBJ2-1
clone_size: -
v_call: TRBV7-7

cdr3_aa: CASSVDTGNYGYTF
j_call: TRBJ1-2
clone_size: -
v_call: TRBV9

cdr3_aa: CASSGRDQETQYF
j_call: TRBJ2-5
clone_size: once
v_call: TRBV2

cdr3_aa: CASSPERLAGKEETQYF
j_call: TRBJ2-5
clone_size: few
v_call: TRBV11-2

cdr3_aa: CASSLEGQGAGALYEQYF
j_call: TRBJ2-7
clone_size: -
v_call: TRBV5-1

cdr3_aa: CASSRQGPHQPQHF
j_call: TRBJ1-5
clone_size: -
v_call: TRBV19

cdr3_aa: CASSSSAGDGYGYTF
j_call: TRBJ1-2
clone_size: -
v_call: TRBV4-1

cdr3_aa: CASSLVGRGAYEQYF
j_call: TRBJ2-7
clone_size: once
v_call: TRBV7-2

cdr3_aa: CASRERYGYTF
j_call: TRBJ1-2
clone_size: -
v_call: TRBV19

cdr3_aa: CASSPRQGSSGNTIYF
j_call: TRBJ1-3
clone_size: -
v_call: TRBV18

cdr3_aa: CASSLGPAETQYF
j_call: TRBJ2-5
clone_size: -
v_call: TRBV18

cdr3_aa: CASSPVQDTYEQYF
j_call: TRBJ2-7
clone_size: -
v_call: TRBV18

cdr3_aa: CASSFSIQGNLAYEQYF
j_call: TRBJ2-7
clone_size: -
v_call: TRBV27

cdr3_aa: CASSEFGGIGNTIYF
j_call: TRBJ1-3
clone_size: -
v_call: TRBV6-1

cdr3_aa: CASSTPESTDTQYF
j_call: TRBJ2-3
clone_size: -
v_call: TRBV5-1

cdr3_aa: CASSLDRETQYF
j_call: TRBJ2-5
clone_size: -
v_call: TRBV7-2

cdr3_aa: CASSLTGLNTEAFF
j_call: TRBJ1-1
clone_size: -
v_call: TRBV19

cdr3_aa: CASSPTSDSYNEQFF
j_call: TRBJ2-1
clone_size: -
v_call: TRBV18

cdr3_aa: CASSLLGQGASGYTF
j_call: TRBJ1-2
clone_size: -
v_call: TRBV7-8

cdr3_aa: CAWTTRTGGYSPLHF
j_call: TRBJ1-6
clone_size: -
v_call: TRBV30

cdr3_aa: CASSQDPAHGYTF
j_call: TRBJ1-2
clone_size: -
v_call: TRBV11-3

cdr3_aa: CASSQDSGTNRPQHF
j_call: TRBJ1-5
clone_size: -
v_call: TRBV4-1

cdr3_aa: CASSLGTTYEQYF
j_call: TRBJ2-7
clone_size: -
v_call: TRBV5-6

cdr3_aa: CASSGLTMRQFF
j_call: TRBJ2-1
clone_size: -
v_call: TRBV19

cdr3_aa: CSVTPQLEQFF
j_call: TRBJ2-1
clone_size: few
v_call: TRBV29-1

cdr3_aa: CASSPSVDGNYGYTF
j_call: TRBJ1-2
clone_size: -
v_call: TRBV18

cdr3_aa: CASSQAPRNEQFF
j_call: TRBJ2-1
clone_size: -
v_call: TRBV4-3

cdr3_aa: CAISESGPTEAFF
j_call: TRBJ1-1
clone_size: -
v_call: TRBV10-3

cdr3_aa: CASRGTAAEQYF
j_call: TRBJ2-7
clone_size: -
v_call: TRBV6-1

cdr3_aa: CASSFGKMDRVNF
j_call: TRBJ2-7
clone_size: -
v_call: TRBV7-9

cdr3_aa: CASTYDGRGGDYGYTF
j_call: TRBJ1-2
clone_size: once
v_call: TRBV19